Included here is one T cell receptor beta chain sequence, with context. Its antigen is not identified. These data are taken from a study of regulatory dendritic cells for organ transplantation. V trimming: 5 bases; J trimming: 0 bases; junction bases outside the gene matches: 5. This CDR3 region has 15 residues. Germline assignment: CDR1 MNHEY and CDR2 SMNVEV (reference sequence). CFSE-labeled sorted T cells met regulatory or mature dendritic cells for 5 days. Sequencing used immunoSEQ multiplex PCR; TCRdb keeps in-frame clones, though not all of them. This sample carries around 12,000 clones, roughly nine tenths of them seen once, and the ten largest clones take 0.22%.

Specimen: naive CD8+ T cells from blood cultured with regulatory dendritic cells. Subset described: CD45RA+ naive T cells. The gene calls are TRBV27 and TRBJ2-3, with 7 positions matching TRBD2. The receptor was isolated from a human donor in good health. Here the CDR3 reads CASSTSGASTDTQYF. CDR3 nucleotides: TGTGCCAGCAGTACAAGCGGGGCAAGCACAGATACGCAGTATTTT.